Presented here are 22 T cell receptor beta chains from one specimen sequenced in a study of T cells after yellow fever vaccination. TCRdb ran MiXCR on the 5' RACE reads and lists one entry per CDR3 protein. The table has over 150,000 distinct CDR3 sequences, 6.2% seen once. The sequences come from CD4+ T cells sorted from PBMCs, collected on the day of the first yellow fever vaccination. Receptors were obtained from a man between 18 and 29 years old who received the YFV17D yellow fever vaccine.

The sample holds many counts of this clonotype. The rearrangement uses TRBV20-1 and TRBJ1-1; 7 bases agree with TRBD1. This CDR3 has 13 amino acids. J gave up 0 bases and V 6 bases, and 4 bases lay outside the gene matches. Germline V gene sequence: CDR1 DFQATT, CDR2 SNEGSKA (reference sequence). The CDR3: CSAQQGMNTEAFF. The CDR3 bases are TGCAGTGCGCAACAGGGGATGAACACTGAAGCTTTCTTT.

This clonotype was counted ten times or more. The chain has TRBV5-1 and TRBJ2-2; D unclear. Trimming took 1 base from V and 5 from J, leaving 9 bases between them. Germline V gene sequence: CDR1 SGHRS, CDR2 YFSETQ. This CDR3 comprises 14 residues. CDR3 protein: CASSLRSSTGELFF. The CDR3 bases are TGCGCCAGCAGCTTGAGATCTTCTACCGGGGAGCTGTTTTTT.

The sample holds a few counts of this clonotype. The CDR3 here is CASSRMAVGTGELFF. CDR3 bases: TGTGCCAGTAGTAGGATGGCAGTTGGCACCGGGGAGCTGTTTTTT. The chain has TRBV19 and TRBJ2-2; D remains unclear. This CDR3 is 15 amino acids long. V was clipped by 4 bases and J by 4 bases, with 13 bases between them. CDR1 is LNHDA and CDR2 is SQIVND in the germline V gene (reference sequence).

The CDR3 nucleotides read TGTGCCAGCCGTACCTCGACAGGGGGCTCCTACGAGCAGTACTTC. This translates into CASRTSTGGSYEQYF. This chain connects TRBV6-5 to TRBJ2-7; 9 bases fit TRBD1. The trim removed 8 bases at V and 0 bases at J, leaving 8 bases unmatched. The germline V gene encodes CDR1 MNHEY and CDR2 SVGAGI. The CDR3 is 15 amino acids.

In its sample, this clonotype was seen many times. The gene calls are TRBV4-3 and TRBJ2-1; 8 bases line up with TRBD2. This CDR3 region has 16 residues. Germline V lookup: CDR1 LGHNA, CDR2 YSLEER. The V and J ends lost 1 base and 4 bases, in that order; junction bases with no gene match: 6. The CDR3 DNA reads TGCGCCAGCAGCCAAGGAGTCGGGGGGGGGTACAATGAGCAGTTCTTC. Its translation is CASSQGVGGGYNEQFF.

The chain employs TRBV5-1 and TRBJ2-5; tentatively, D is TRBD1 or TRBD2 (5 bases each). This CDR3 is built from 13 residues. CDR1 and CDR2 (germline): SGHRS, YFSETQ. Between the trimmed V and J ends, which lost 3 bases and 4 bases, there was a span of 10 bases. CDR3 in DNA: TGCGCCAGCAGCTCGGGACGAACAGAGACCCAGTACTTC. Translation: CASSSGRTETQYF. Complete variable domain (other parts from reference TRBV5-1 and TRBJ2-5): KAGVTQTPRYLIKTRGQQVTLSCSPISGHRSVSWYQQTPGQGLQFLFEYFSETQRNKGNFPGRFSGRQFSNSRSEMNVSTLELGDSALYLCASSSGRTETQYFGPGTRLLVL.

Many counts were recorded for this clonotype. This rearrangement joins TRBV10-3 to TRBJ2-3; TRBD2 is a possible D gene (6 bases). Trimming stripped 6 bases from V and 0 bases from J, with 13 bases between. CDR1 and CDR2 (germline): ENHRY, SYGVKD. The CDR3 length is 15 residues. The CDR3 here is CAISRDSLSTDTQYF. The CDR3 DNA sequence: TGTGCCATCAGCCGGGACTCCCTGAGCACAGATACGCAGTATTTT.

The chain is built from TRBV5-6 and TRBJ2-7; 9 bases fit TRBD1. Trimming took 4 bases from V and 1 from J; bases not matched to a gene: 6. The CDR3 contains 15 residues. Germline CDR1 reads SGHDT; CDR2 reads YYEEEE. The CDR3 DNA reads as TGTGCCAGCAGCGACGCCGGGACAGGGTCCTACGAGCAGTACTTC. Encoded protein: CASSDAGTGSYEQYF.

This clonotype has at least ten counts. V gene TRBV5-4 combines with J gene TRBJ1-6; D not resolved. CDR1 is SGHNT, CDR2 YYREEE, per germline (reference sequence). There are 15 residues in the CDR3. The V end was cut by 4 bases, the J end by 10 bases, with 18 bases between. CDR3 sequence reads: CASSPESNAVSPLHF. CDR3 in DNA: TGTGCCAGCAGCCCAGAATCAAATGCGGTCTCACCCCTCCACTTT.

The J gene is TRBJ1-5, the V gene TRBV7-9; 7 bases agree with TRBD1. Germline V gives CDR1 SEHNR, CDR2 FQNEAQ (reference sequence). CDR3 size: 15 residues. V dropped 5 bases and J dropped 0; count of bases not matched to a gene: 4. The CDR3 region is CASSHGTDSNQPQHF. DNA of the CDR3: TGTGCCAGCAGCCACGGGACAGATAGCAATCAGCCCCAGCATTTT. The variable domain in full, with the rest retrieved from reference TRBV7-9 and TRBJ1-5, is DTGVSQNPRHKITKRGQNVTFRCDPISEHNRLYWYRQTLGQGPEFLTYFQNEAQLEKSRLLSDRFSAERPKGSFSTLEIQRTEQGDSAMYLCASSHGTDSNQPQHFGDGTRLSIL.

This clonotype was detected ten times or more. V and J are TRBV7-9 and TRBJ1-1; D unresolved. This CDR3 is 13 amino acids long. CDR1 is SEHNR, CDR2 FQNEAQ, per germline (reference sequence). Trimming pared 5 bases from V and 9 bases from J, leaving 16 bases between. Here the CDR3 DNA reads TGTGCCAGCAGCCAAGAGGGAGCTTCTCAAGCTTTCTTT. The encoded protein is CASSQEGASQAFF.

The rearrangement links TRBV20-1 to TRBJ1-2; the match to TRBD1 covers 9 bases. The germline V gene encodes CDR1 DFQATT and CDR2 SNEGSKA (reference sequence). The trim removed 0 bases at V and 2 bases at J, leaving 7 bases unmatched. CDR3 length: 16 residues. The CDR3 DNA is TGCAGTGCTAGAGATCGAACGACAGGGGGAAACTATGGCTACACCTTC. Residues: CSARDRTTGGNYGYTF.

This clonotype was detected a few times. V and J are TRBV3-1 and TRBJ2-5; TRBD2 agrees at 10 bases. Per germline, CDR1 LGHDT and CDR2 YNNKEL (reference sequence). The trim removed 3 bases at V and 5 bases at J, leaving 12 bases unmatched. The CDR3 runs to 17 residues. This chain's CDR3 is CASSQGPSGGARETQYF. In DNA form, the CDR3 reads TGTGCCAGCAGCCAGGGACCCAGCGGGGGGGCCAGGGAGACCCAGTACTTC.

This clonotype was detected only a few times. V gene TRBV7-2 combines with J gene TRBJ1-6; D is unresolved. From germline, CDR1 is SGHTA and CDR2 FQGNSA. Trimming shortened V by 2 bases and J by 0 bases, and 8 bases separated the two germline ends. The CDR3 totals 16 residues. CDR3 region: CASSLRESSYNSPLHF. CDR3 sequence (DNA): TGTGCCAGCAGCTTACGGGAGAGCTCCTATAATTCACCCCTCCACTTT.

This rearrangement joins TRBV20-1 to TRBJ1-4, with D perhaps TRBD1 (6 bases). Trimming took 5 bases from V and 8 from J, leaving 21 bases between them. CDR1 is DFQATT, CDR2 SNEGSKA, per germline (reference sequence). CDR3 size: 15 residues. In DNA, the CDR3 is TGCAGTGCTTACTCCAGGGGAGGGGTAGGAGAAAAACTGTTTTTT. Translation gives CSAYSRGGVGEKLFF.

This clonotype appeared many times. The chain is built from TRBV7-8 and TRBJ1-1, with a tentative D call TRBD1 (5 bases). The CDR3 loop spans 14 amino acids. Trimming removed 5 bases at V and 1 base at J, with 11 bases between. Germline loops: CDR1 SGHVS, CDR2 FQNEAQ. CDR3 in amino acids: CASSPLDTNTEAFF. CDR3 DNA: TGTGCCAGCAGCCCCCTGGACACGAACACTGAAGCTTTCTTT.

This clonotype was detected ten times or more. The chain couples TRBV6-5 to TRBJ2-7, with TRBD1 matching over 9 bases. After removal of 4 bases from V and 0 bases from J, the junction contained 4 bases not matched to a gene. This CDR3 has 15 residues. In germline, CDR1 is MNHEY, CDR2 SVGAGI. The CDR3 region is CASSSGQGRSYEQYF. As DNA, the CDR3 is TGTGCCAGCAGTTCCGGACAGGGGCGCTCCTACGAGCAGTACTTC.

Only a few counts were recorded for this clonotype. The CDR3 is CASSLRGQGGNIQYF. The CDR3 DNA sequence: TGTGCCAGCAGTTTAAGGGGACAGGGGGGGAACATTCAGTACTTC. The chain couples TRBV12-3 or TRBV12-4 to TRBJ2-4; 11 bases match TRBD1. With 2 bases clipped from V and 7 bases from J, the junction kept 4 bases outside the gene matches. This CDR3 region has 15 residues.

This clonotype has only a few counts. V and J are TRBV7-2 and TRBJ1-2; D perhaps matches TRBD1 (6 bases). Trimming removed 5 bases at V and 4 bases at J, with 14 bases between. The CDR3 runs to 14 residues. From germline, CDR1 is SGHTA and CDR2 FQGNSA. In nucleotides, the CDR3 is TGTGCCAGCAGCGCCGGGGGGCGGGGCTATGGCTACACCTTC. This gives the protein CASSAGGRGYGYTF.

The chain joins TRBV7-2 to TRBJ2-7, with D possibly TRBD1 on 5 matching bases. The CDR3 is 14 residues long. Trimming pared 3 bases from V and 3 bases from J, leaving 12 bases between. CDR1 is SGHTA, CDR2 FQGNSA, per germline. The CDR3 bases are TGTGCCAGCAGCTTCCAGGGTAAGAACTACGAGCAGTACTTC. It codes for CASSFQGKNYEQYF.

This clonotype was counted ten times or more. The chain employs TRBV6-1 and TRBJ1-2, with a tentative D call TRBD1 (6 bases). The CDR3 contains 15 residues. V dropped 6 bases and J dropped 2 bases, with 16 bases sitting between them. Germline CDR1 MNHNS, CDR2 SASEGT. The CDR3 loop is CASSLTTGTNYGYTF. The CDR3 coding sequence is TGTGCCAGCAGCCTTACAACAGGGACGAACTATGGCTACACCTTC.

In its sample, this clonotype was seen many times. The chain couples TRBV5-1 to TRBJ2-3; D is undetermined. The germline V gene has CDR1 SGHRS and CDR2 YFSETQ. The CDR3 has 13 residues. V gave up 6 bases and J gave up 2 bases, with 10 bases separating them. For the CDR3, the DNA is TGCGCCAGCAAGGTCTCTTACACAGATACGCAGTATTTT. Its translation is CASKVSYTDTQYF.